The 20 T cell receptor beta chains reported below all come from one sample, sequenced in a study of cytomegalovirus exposure and HLA in healthy donors. With 60 Vbeta and 13 Jbeta primers, the PCR was carried out. TCRdb's copy holds only in-frame clones and misses some; the assay was immunoSEQ multiplex PCR. The table has approximately 110,000 clones, approximately 74% seen once. The sample taken for sequencing was PBMCs. The receptors were gathered from a woman in her thirties or forties in good health and CMV-seropositive.

The genes are TRBV6-5 and TRBJ2-5, with TRBD2 matching over 14 bases. Germline trimming cut 6 bases from V and 4 bases from J; bases unmatched to any gene: 4. CDR1 and CDR2 (germline): MNHEY, SVGAGI. This CDR3 region has 15 residues. The CDR3 DNA is TGTGCCAGCAGCCTGGGACTAGCGGGGGTAGAGACCCAGTACTTC. Its protein is CASSLGLAGVETQYF.

The chain couples TRBV19 to TRBJ1-6; TRBD1 matches at 7 bases. This CDR3 spans 15 amino acids. Germline V gene lookup returns CDR1 LNHDA and CDR2 SQIVND (reference sequence). V lost 5 bases and J lost 5; bases outside the gene matches: 6. The CDR3 coding sequence is TGTGCCAGTAGTGCTCGGGACAGTGATAATTCACCCCTCCACTTT. This sequence encodes CASSARDSDNSPLHF.

The rearrangement uses TRBV7-9 and TRBJ2-2; D ambiguous. The CDR3 runs to 14 residues. Trimming removed 0 bases at V and 6 bases at J, with 8 bases between. CDR1 and CDR2 from the germline V gene are SEHNR and FQNEAQ (reference sequence). CDR3 protein: CASSLATASGELFF. The CDR3 bases are TGTGCCAGCAGCTTAGCCACAGCATCCGGGGAGCTGTTTTTT. Full variable domain (rest looked up from reference TRBV7-9 and TRBJ2-2): DTGVSQNPRHKITKRGQNVTFRCDPISEHNRLYWYRQTLGQGPEFLTYFQNEAQLEKSRLLSDRFSAERPKGSFSTLEIQRTEQGDSAMYLCASSLATASGELFFGEGSRLTVL.

By frequency in the sample, this clone is large. This chain links TRBV7-9 with TRBJ1-1; D is ambiguous. The CDR3 length is 15 residues. Germline CDR1 SEHNR, CDR2 FQNEAQ (reference sequence). V was cut by 4 bases and J by 11 bases, with 23 bases left in between. The chain's CDR3 is CASSSRPDLGLAAFF. CDR3 DNA: TGTGCCAGCAGCTCTCGACCAGATCTGGGCCTGGCGGCTTTCTTT. The entire variable domain, with the rest obtained from reference TRBV7-9 and TRBJ1-1, is as follows: DTGVSQNPRHKITKRGQNVTFRCDPISEHNRLYWYRQTLGQGPEFLTYFQNEAQLEKSRLLSDRFSAERPKGSFSTLEIQRTEQGDSAMYLCASSSRPDLGLAAFFGQGTRLTVV.

The chain joins TRBV7-2 to TRBJ1-3; D is ambiguous. V dropped 5 bases and J dropped 6 bases, with 8 bases sitting between them. This CDR3 is built from 12 residues. Germline V gene data show CDR1 as SGHTA and CDR2 as FQGNSA. The CDR3 loop is CASSARSNTIYF. CDR3 sequence (DNA): TGTGCCAGCAGCGCCCGGTCAAACACCATATATTTT.

J is TRBJ2-7 and V is TRBV18; TRBD2 agrees at 11 bases. The CDR3 extends over 16 amino acids. J lost 7 bases, V lost 2 bases, and 10 bases had no gene match. The germline V gene has CDR1 KGHSH and CDR2 LQKENI. Here the CDR3 reads CASSPTVAGGPGEQYF. CDR3 nucleotide sequence: TGTGCCAGCTCACCAACGGTAGCGGGAGGGCCGGGAGAGCAGTACTTC. The complete variable domain, with remaining parts taken from reference TRBV18 and TRBJ2-7, reads NAGVMQNPRHLVRRRGQEARLRCSPMKGHSHVYWYRQLPEEGLKFMVYLQKENIIDESGMPKERFSAEFPKEGPSILRIQQVVRGDSAAYFCASSPTVAGGPGEQYFGPGTRLTVT.

V usage is TRBV7-6 and J usage is TRBJ2-1, with D tentatively TRBD2 (6 bases). V gave up 1 base and J gave up 4 bases, with 11 bases separating them. The CDR3 totals 15 residues. Per the germline V gene, CDR1 is SGHVS and CDR2 is FNYEAQ. The CDR3 DNA sequence: TGTGCCAGCAGCTTAGAACTAGCCCCTTACAATGAGCAGTTCTTC. Residues: CASSLELAPYNEQFF.

The V call is TRBV5-1, the J call TRBJ2-7, with 11 bases lining up with TRBD1. The CDR3 runs 17 residues. The V gene's germline CDR1 is SGHRS and CDR2 YFSETQ. J was trimmed by 3 bases and V by 4 bases; bases with no gene match: 12. In DNA, the CDR3 is TGCGCCAGCAGCGCCAGAGCGGGACAGGGGGTCGACTACGAGCAGTACTTC. Translation gives CASSARAGQGVDYEQYF.

In DNA, the CDR3 is TGTGCCAGTAGTATTAATTTCGGGACAATTACTAACTATGGCTACACCTTC. Protein product: CASSINFGTITNYGYTF. The rearrangement links TRBV19 to TRBJ1-2; TRBD1 is a possible D gene (6 bases). The CDR3 has 17 amino acids. V gave up 3 bases and J gave up 0 bases, with 17 bases separating them. Germline V gene sequence: CDR1 LNHDA, CDR2 SQIVND (reference sequence).

In its sample, this clone was seen a few times. Here the CDR3 reads CASSLQGIGNTIYF. CDR3 nucleotide sequence: TGTGCCAGCAGCTTACAGGGGATTGGAAACACCATATATTTT. V usage is TRBV6-1 and J usage is TRBJ1-3, with TRBD1 matching over 7 bases. This CDR3 region has 14 residues. Trimming at V came to 6 bases and at J to 3 bases, leaving 5 bases not matched to a gene. In germline, CDR1 is MNHNS, CDR2 SASEGT.

The genes are TRBV19 and TRBJ1-1; D ambiguous. The CDR3 has 11 amino acids. Trimming removed 10 bases from V and 6 bases from J, with 12 bases in between. Germline CDR1 LNHDA, CDR2 SQIVND (reference sequence). This CDR3 reads CATTRTSEAFF. CDR3 nucleotides: TGTGCCACTACTAGGACGTCTGAAGCTTTCTTT.

This clone has only a few counts. CDR3 sequence: CATSRGRGDTQYF. DNA of the CDR3: TGTGCCACCAGCAGAGGTCGAGGGGATACGCAGTATTTT. This chain joins TRBV15 and TRBJ2-3, with D possibly being TRBD2 (5 bases). Trimming took 1 base from V and 6 from J, leaving 8 bases between them. Per germline, CDR1 LNHNV and CDR2 YYDKDF (reference sequence). The CDR3 extends over 13 amino acids.

V and J are TRBV5-1 and TRBJ2-7, with 7 nucleotides matching TRBD1. This CDR3 is built from 15 residues. Germline V gene data show CDR1 as SGHRS and CDR2 as YFSETQ. With 3 bases clipped from V and 1 base from J, the junction kept 7 bases outside the gene matches. This CDR3 reads CASSSQGVQSYEQYF. In nucleotides, the CDR3 is TGCGCCAGCAGCTCCCAGGGGGTACAATCCTACGAGCAGTACTTC.

This chain links TRBV7-6 with TRBJ2-6, with 7 bases fitting TRBD1. The CDR3 contains 16 residues. J gave up 2 bases and V 5 bases, and 6 bases lay outside the gene matches. Germline V CDR1 and CDR2: SGHVS, FNYEAQ. The CDR3 region has the DNA TGTGCCAGCAGCAGGACAGGCCAGCCTGGGGCCAACGTCCTGACTTTC. It is translated as CASSRTGQPGANVLTF.

The CDR3 here is CASSWGLASTDTQYF. CDR3 sequence (DNA): TGCGCCAGCAGCTGGGGACTGGCTAGCACAGATACGCAGTATTTT. This chain uses TRBV5-1 with TRBJ2-3, with D possibly matching TRBD2 (6 bases). This CDR3 is built from 15 residues. Trimming took off 3 bases at V and 0 bases at J, with 11 bases between the two ends. Germline V gene sequence: CDR1 SGHRS, CDR2 YFSETQ.

The V and J genes are TRBV5-4 and TRBJ1-1; D is perhaps TRBD1 (6 bases). The V end lost 4 bases, the J end lost 1 base, and 8 bases lay between the germline ends. The CDR3 runs 13 residues. Looked up from germline, CDR1 is SGHNT and CDR2 is YYREEE (reference sequence). The CDR3 loop is CASSRDTNTEAFF. CDR3 bases: TGTGCCAGCAGCCGGGACACGAACACTGAAGCTTTCTTT.

V usage is TRBV12-5 and J usage is TRBJ1-5; D not certain. The CDR3 runs to 15 residues. In germline, CDR1 is LGHNT, CDR2 FRNRAP. V lost 6 bases to trimming and J lost 2 bases, with 14 bases between them. CDR3 nucleotide sequence: TGTGCTAGTGGCCTTGGAGGGTTTCGCAATCAGCCCCAGCATTTT. Encoded protein: CASGLGGFRNQPQHF.

The chain recombines TRBV5-1 with TRBJ2-7, with D possibly matching TRBD2 (6 bases). CDR3 length: 15 residues. V was trimmed by 0 bases and J by 5 bases, leaving 15 bases between them. CDR1 is SGHRS, CDR2 YFSETQ, per germline. The CDR3 nucleotides are TGCGCCAGCAGCTTGGAGGAGCTGGGGAGGCACGAGCAGTACTTC. This gives the protein CASSLEELGRHEQYF.

The gene calls are TRBV27 and TRBJ2-7; TRBD1 aligns across 12 bases. The V and J ends lost 3 bases and 5 bases, in that order; junction bases with no gene match: 2. Germline V CDR1 and CDR2: MNHEY, SMNVEV (reference sequence). This CDR3 has 14 amino acids. The CDR3 DNA reads TGTGCCAGCAGTTTGGGACAGGGGGCCGACGAGCAGTACTTC. This encodes CASSLGQGADEQYF.

The rearrangement links TRBV6-6 to TRBJ2-1, with 10 positions matching TRBD2. J gave up 2 bases and V 6 bases, and 4 bases lay outside the gene matches. This CDR3 has 15 residues. Germline V CDR1 and CDR2: MNHNY, SVGAGI (reference sequence). The CDR3 nucleotides are TGTGCCAGCAGCTTAAGCGGGGGGGCCTACAATGAGCAGTTCTTC. This gives the protein CASSLSGGAYNEQFF.